The rows below give T cell receptor beta chains drawn from one sample of a study of T cell repertoires in cytomegalovirus infection. TCRdb reprocessed the reads with MiXCR, giving one entry per CDR3 protein. The sample yields hundreds of thousands of distinct CDR3 sequences, roughly 35% seen once. The sequencing sample was made of PBMCs. All receptors derive from a human donor in good health (CMV status not recorded). Some clones in this sample may be carry-over from other donors' samples. CDR3s include the opening cysteine and the closing phenylalanine or tryptophan. D genes are given only for firm matches. Expanded clones are given a class, and other clones once, few, many or no size at all.

>NA|NA|TRBV7-2|TRBJ2-4
CASIPGAAGHIQYF
TGTGCCAGCATCCCCGGCGCCGCGGGACACATTCAGTACTTC
>few|NA|TRBV28|TRBJ2-1
CASRNPGWSSYNEQFF
TGTGCCAGCCGAAATCCAGGGTGGAGCTCCTACAATGAGCAGTTCTTC
>few|TRBD2|TRBV19|TRBJ2-1
CASTSSGSYNEQFF
TGTGCCAGTACTTCTAGCGGATCCTACAATGAGCAGTTCTTC
>once|NA|TRBV7-9|TRBJ1-6
CASSLVPGNSPLHF
TGTGCCAGCAGCTTAGTGCCCGGGAATTCACCCCTCCACTTT
>NA|NA|TRBV25-1|TRBJ1-1
CASNNQLDTEAFF
TGTGCCAGCAACAATCAACTGGACACTGAAGCTTTCTTT
>NA|NA|TRBV14|TRBJ1-3
CASSQDDLGNTIYF
TGTGCCAGCAGCCAGGACGACCTTGGAAACACCATATATTTT
>NA|NA|TRBV27|TRBJ2-1
CASSLTGRWSDEQFF
TGTGCCAGCAGTTTAACCGGGAGATGGAGTGATGAGCAGTTCTTC
>few|NA|TRBV6-5|TRBJ2-7
CASSERRGPRSYEQYF
TGTGCCAGCAGTGAACGGCGGGGACCTAGGTCCTACGAGCAGTACTTC
>NA|NA|TRBV6-1|TRBJ2-7
CASSPQIYEQYF
TGTGCCAGCAGTCCACAGATTTACGAGCAGTACTTC
>NA|TRBD2|TRBV6-4|TRBJ2-1
CASSDSASGRGEQFF
TGTGCCAGCAGTGACTCGGCTAGCGGGAGGGGTGAGCAGTTCTTC
>NA|NA|TRBV28|TRBJ1-6
CASSLLNSPHHF
TGTGCCAGCAGTTTACTGAATTCACCCCACCACTTT
>NA|TRBD2|TRBV7-2|TRBJ2-3
CASSLLAGGMSTDTPSF
TGTGCCAGCAGCCTCTTAGCGGGGGGGATGAGCACAGATACGCCGTCTTTT
>NA|TRBD2|TRBV14|TRBJ2-1
CAISRGGSYNEQFF
TGTGCCATCAGCCGCGGGGGCTCCTACAATGAGCAGTTCTTC
>NA|NA|TRBV7-2|TRBJ2-5
CASSLWAAQETQYF
TGTGCCAGCAGCTTATGGGCAGCCCAAGAGACCCAGTACTTC
>NA|NA|TRBV4-1|TRBJ1-6
CANSQSGGDSPLHF
TGTGCCAACAGCCAGTCGGGGGGGGATTCACCCCTCCACTTT
>few|TRBD1|TRBV24-1|TRBJ2-5
CATSDSRTGWLQETQYF
TGTGCCACCAGTGACTCCCGGACAGGGTGGCTCCAAGAGACCCAGTACTTC
>once|NA|TRBV30|TRBJ1-1
CAWSFLVGTEAFF
TGTGCCTGGAGCTTTCTCGTAGGGACTGAAGCTTTCTTT
>NA|NA|TRBV3-1|TRBJ2-2
CASSQVPGGELFF
TGTGCCAGCAGCCAAGTACCCGGAGGGGAGCTGTTTTTT
>NA|TRBD2|TRBV6-5|TRBJ2-1
CASSSSGGHRMKQFF
TGTGCCAGCAGTTCGAGCGGGGGTCATAGGATGAAGCAGTTCTTC
>many|NA|TRBV6-2/TRBV6-3|TRBJ2-6
CASSPDSGANVLTF
TGTGCCAGCAGTCCAGACTCTGGGGCCAACGTCCTGACTTTC
>few|TRBD1|TRBV12-3/TRBV12-4|TRBJ2-3
CASSSRQGDTQYF
TGTGCCAGCAGTTCCCGACAGGGAGATACGCAGTATTTT
>few|TRBD2|TRBV12-3/TRBV12-4|TRBJ2-1
CASSLIGSGLYNEQFF
TGTGCCAGCAGTTTAATAGGTAGCGGGTTATACAATGAGCAGTTCTTC
>few|TRBD1|TRBV25-1|TRBJ1-1
CASSNRGDTEAFF
TGTGCCAGCAGTAACAGGGGAGACACTGAAGCTTTCTTT
>NA|TRBD1|TRBV28|TRBJ1-5
CATTGTGGFYSNQPQHF
TGTGCCACCACCGGGACAGGGGGTTTCTATAGCAATCAGCCCCAGCATTTT
>few|TRBD2|TRBV25-1|TRBJ2-3
CASSKTSGGADTQYF
TGTGCCAGCAGTAAGACTAGCGGGGGGGCAGATACGCAGTATTTT
>NA|NA|TRBV3-1|TRBJ1-4
CASGAATNEKLFF
TGTGCCAGCGGGGCTGCAACTAATGAAAAACTGTTTTTT
>few|NA|TRBV6-6|TRBJ2-6
CASSERAPGANVLTF
TGTGCCAGCAGTGAGAGGGCCCCCGGGGCCAACGTCCTGACTTTC
>NA|NA|TRBV11-1|TRBJ2-2
CASGRETNTGELFF
TGTGCCAGCGGCAGGGAAACAAACACCGGGGAGCTGTTTTTT
>few|NA|TRBV28|TRBJ1-2
CASSLTQHGYTF
TGTGCCAGCAGTTTGACCCAGCATGGCTACACCTTC